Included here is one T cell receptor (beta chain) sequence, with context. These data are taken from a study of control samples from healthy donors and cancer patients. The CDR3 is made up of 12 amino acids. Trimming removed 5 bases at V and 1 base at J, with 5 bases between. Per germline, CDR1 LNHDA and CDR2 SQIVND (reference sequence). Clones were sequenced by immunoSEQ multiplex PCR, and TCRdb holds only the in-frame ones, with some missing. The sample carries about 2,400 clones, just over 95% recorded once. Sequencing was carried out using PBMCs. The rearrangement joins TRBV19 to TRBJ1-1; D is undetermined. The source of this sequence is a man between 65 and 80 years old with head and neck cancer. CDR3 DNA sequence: TGTGCCAGTAGTGCAAGGAACACTGAAGCTTTCTTT. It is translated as CASSARNTEAFF.